Presented here are 18 T cell receptor beta chains from one specimen sequenced in a study of T cell clones after liver transplantation. Repertoires were generated with immunoSEQ multiplex PCR, while TCRdb's copy carries only in-frame clones and drops some. Here the sample spans roughly 49,000 clones, about 67% being singletons. The source was CD4+ T cells from blood, collected approximately 54 months after liver transplant. These receptors originate from a human patient who received a liver transplant. Some T cells may have come from the graft donor.

The chain is built from TRBV4-1 and TRBJ1-4; D perhaps matches TRBD1 (5 bases). The CDR3 runs 14 residues. Germline values: CDR1 MGHRA, CDR2 YSYEKL. Trimming removed 5 bases from V and 5 bases from J, with 12 bases in between. Here the CDR3 reads CASSARQRNEKLFF. The CDR3 DNA reads TGCGCCAGCAGCGCGCGACAGAGGAATGAAAAACTGTTTTTT.

The chain links TRBV5-1 to TRBJ2-7; 9 nucleotides align to TRBD2. The CDR3 is 18 residues long. CDR1 is SGHRS, CDR2 YFSETQ, per germline. V was pared by 4 bases and J by 1 base, with 15 bases of the junction left unmatched. In DNA, the CDR3 is TGCGCCAGCAGCCCGGCTTCTCGGGCTAGCGGGGTATCCTACGAGCAGTACTTC. Protein product: CASSPASRASGVSYEQYF.

This clone was seen a few times. The V and J genes are TRBV2 and TRBJ2-7, with D perhaps given as TRBD1 or TRBD2 (5 bases each). The CDR3 length is 15 residues. Per germline, CDR1 SNHLY and CDR2 FYNNEI. The V gene lost 1 base and the J gene lost 1 base, with 11 bases spanning the gap. The CDR3 loop reads CASSEVRGASYEQYF. CDR3 sequence (DNA): TGTGCCAGCAGTGAAGTGAGAGGGGCGTCCTACGAGCAGTACTTC.

This clone was picked up a small number of times. The V gene is TRBV9, the J gene TRBJ1-3; TRBD1 is a possible D gene (5 bases). From germline, CDR1 is SGDLS and CDR2 YYNGEE. V gave up 0 bases and J gave up 3 bases, with 10 bases separating them. CDR3 length: 15 residues. CDR3 bases: TGTGCCAGCAGCGTAGGGGGCGCCGATGGAAACACCATATATTTT. Translation gives CASSVGGADGNTIYF.

This clone has just one count. The V call is TRBV6-6, the J call TRBJ2-7; possibly TRBD1 or TRBD2 for D (5 bases each). Trimming shortened V by 5 bases and J by 6 bases, and 14 bases separated the two germline ends. This CDR3 spans 13 amino acids. CDR1 is MNHNY and CDR2 is SVGAGI in the germline V gene (reference sequence). For the CDR3, the DNA is TGTGCCAGCAGTAGGGGAGTGACTTTCGAGCAGTACTTC. This sequence encodes CASSRGVTFEQYF.

The J gene is TRBJ2-3, the V gene TRBV5-6; 11 bases are a match to TRBD2. V dropped 4 bases and J dropped 2; count of bases not matched to a gene: 9. The CDR3 covers 17 residues. Germline V gene lookup returns CDR1 SGHDT and CDR2 YYEEEE. CDR3 residues: CASSALLAGGITDTQYF. Written as DNA, the CDR3 is TGTGCCAGCAGCGCGCTCTTAGCGGGGGGGATCACAGATACGCAGTATTTT.

The rearrangement joins TRBV19 to TRBJ1-6; D is perhaps TRBD1 (5 bases). Trimming took off 7 bases at V and 6 bases at J, with 19 bases between the two ends. The CDR3 loop spans 16 amino acids. Germline CDR1 LNHDA, CDR2 SQIVND (reference sequence). The CDR3 sequence is CASNRFEGVGNSPLHF. CDR3 nucleotides: TGTGCCAGTAATCGGTTCGAAGGGGTAGGTAATTCACCCCTCCACTTT. Variable domain in full (rest from reference TRBV19 and TRBJ1-6): DGGITQSPKYLFRKEGQNVTLSCEQNLNHDAMYWYRQDPGQGLRLIYYSQIVNDFQKGDIAEGYSVSREKKESFPLTVTSAQKNPTAFYLCASNRFEGVGNSPLHFGNGTRLTVT.

This clone showed up just a few times. V usage is TRBV18 and J usage is TRBJ2-2; TRBD2 might be the D (6 bases). Germline CDR1 and CDR2: KGHSH and LQKENI. This CDR3 has 16 amino acids. V lost 0 bases and J lost 3, with 11 bases in between. In DNA form, the CDR3 reads TGTGCCAGCTCACCACCTACGGGGGTGGACACCGGGGAGCTGTTTTTT. This translates into CASSPPTGVDTGELFF.

The rearrangement links TRBV19 to TRBJ1-2, with 9 bases matching TRBD1. V shed 10 bases, J shed 5 bases, and the junction held 8 bases outside the gene matches. Per germline, CDR1 LNHDA and CDR2 SQIVND (reference sequence). The CDR3 contains 13 residues. CDR3 loop: CATVPQGAYGYTF. In DNA, the CDR3 is TGTGCCACCGTGCCACAGGGGGCGTATGGCTACACCTTC. The full variable domain, with the rest looked up from reference TRBV19 and TRBJ1-2, is DGGITQSPKYLFRKEGQNVTLSCEQNLNHDAMYWYRQDPGQGLRLIYYSQIVNDFQKGDIAEGYSVSREKKESFPLTVTSAQKNPTAFYLCATVPQGAYGYTFGSGTRLTVV.

The V call is TRBV18, the J call TRBJ2-7; 10 bases line up with TRBD1. Germline lookup yields CDR1 KGHSH and CDR2 LQKENI. After removal of 0 bases from V and 7 bases from J, the junction contained 6 bases not matched to a gene. CDR3 length equals 15 residues. This chain's CDR3 is CASSPPSTGGREQYF. In nucleotides, the CDR3 is TGTGCCAGCTCACCACCTTCGACAGGGGGCAGGGAGCAGTACTTC.

This chain joins TRBV27 and TRBJ2-3; 12 bases are a match to TRBD2. Germline trimming cut 2 bases from V and 1 base from J; bases unmatched to any gene: 4. The germline CDR1 and CDR2 sequences are MNHEY and SMNVEV (reference sequence). The CDR3 extends over 17 amino acids. CDR3 sequence reads: CASSLRGLAGRTDTQYF. The CDR3 DNA follows: TGTGCCAGCAGTTTAAGAGGACTAGCGGGGCGCACAGATACGCAGTATTTT.

The chain uses TRBV4-1 and TRBJ2-7, with D maybe TRBD2 (6 bases). Deletions cut 0 bases from V and 5 bases from J, with 17 bases between. The germline V gene has CDR1 MGHRA and CDR2 YSYEKL. CDR3 length: 16 residues. The CDR3 loop is CASSQEPVSGRNEQYF. The DNA for the CDR3 is TGCGCCAGCAGCCAAGAACCCGTTAGCGGCAGAAACGAGCAGTACTTC.

The chain joins TRBV5-4 to TRBJ1-2; tentatively, D is TRBD1 (6 bases). Germline-derived CDR1 and CDR2 are SGHNT and YYREEE (reference sequence). V was pared by 0 bases and J by 8 bases, with 11 bases between. This CDR3 contains 13 residues. As DNA, the CDR3 is TGTGCCAGCAGCTTGGGGCAGGGGCAGGGCTACACCTTC. This translates into CASSLGQGQGYTF.

The CDR3 is CASSQTGTAYNSPLHF. CDR3 coding DNA: TGTGCCAGCAGCCAAACCGGGACCGCTTATAATTCACCCCTCCACTTT. The rearrangement uses TRBV28 and TRBJ1-6; weak D call: TRBD1 (5 bases). In germline, CDR1 is MDHEN, CDR2 SYDVKM. The ends were cut back, 6 bases at V and 4 bases at J, with 16 bases in the middle. The CDR3 is made up of 16 amino acids.

The chain couples TRBV10-1 to TRBJ1-3; unclear D gene. The CDR3 spans 11 residues. V dropped 9 bases and J dropped 0 bases, with 3 bases sitting between them. Germline V CDR1 and CDR2: WNHNN, SYGVQD (reference sequence). The CDR3 protein is CASTSGNTIYF. CDR3 nucleotide sequence: TGCGCCAGTACCTCTGGAAACACCATATATTTT.

This chain uses TRBV7-8 with TRBJ1-5, with D possibly TRBD1 on 5 matching bases. The germline V gene encodes CDR1 SGHVS and CDR2 FQNEAQ. Trimming stripped 3 bases from V and 3 bases from J, with 6 bases between. The CDR3 spans 13 residues. DNA of the CDR3: TGTGCCAGCAGCTTGACAGACAATCAGCCCCAGCATTTT. Protein product: CASSLTDNQPQHF.

This clone was counted only a few times. V and J are TRBV2 and TRBJ1-5, with D unresolved. Trimming took 5 bases from V and 0 from J, leaving 8 bases between them. Looked up from germline, CDR1 is SNHLY and CDR2 is FYNNEI. The CDR3 contains 14 residues. The CDR3 DNA sequence: TGTGCCAGCAGTATAAGGAGTAGCAATCAGCCCCAGCATTTT. It yields the protein CASSIRSSNQPQHF.

This clone was detected only a few times. The V call is TRBV10-3, the J call TRBJ2-3, with a weak D call TRBD2 (6 bases). CDR1 is ENHRY, CDR2 SYGVKD, per germline. Trimming left V 4 bases short and J 1 base short, with 12 bases between. The CDR3 has 15 amino acids. CDR3 amino acids: CAISVLGLGTDTQYF. Here the CDR3 DNA reads TGTGCCATCAGTGTTCTGGGACTGGGCACAGATACGCAGTATTTT.